This T cell receptor (beta chain) comes out of a study of human T cells and chemical hapten exposure. This clonotype was detected only a few times. TCRdb reprocessed the RACE reads via MiXCR and lists one record per CDR3 protein. Found here are 150,000 to 200,000 distinct CDR3 sequences, approximately 29% of them singletons; the top ten hold 2.5% to 3.5%. Time point: pre-sensitization, week 0. Treatment reported: therapeutic diphenylcyclopropenone sensitization with weekly scalp DPC. The material sequenced was whole blood, taken in connection with sensitization to the hapten diphenylcyclopropenone (DPC). The sequence was obtained from a woman aged 25 to 39 with alopecia areata. Some clones in this sample may be carry-over from other donors' samples.

The chain's CDR3 is CSVLTDSASFINEQFF. DNA for the CDR3: TGCAGCGTTCTTACCGACTCCGCTTCCTTTATAAATGAGCAGTTCTTC. This sequence joins TRBV29-1 and TRBJ2-1, with D unclear. Germline assignment: CDR1 SQVTM and CDR2 ANQGSEA. V was cut by 5 bases and J by 7 bases, with 24 bases left in between. The length of the CDR3 is 16 residues.